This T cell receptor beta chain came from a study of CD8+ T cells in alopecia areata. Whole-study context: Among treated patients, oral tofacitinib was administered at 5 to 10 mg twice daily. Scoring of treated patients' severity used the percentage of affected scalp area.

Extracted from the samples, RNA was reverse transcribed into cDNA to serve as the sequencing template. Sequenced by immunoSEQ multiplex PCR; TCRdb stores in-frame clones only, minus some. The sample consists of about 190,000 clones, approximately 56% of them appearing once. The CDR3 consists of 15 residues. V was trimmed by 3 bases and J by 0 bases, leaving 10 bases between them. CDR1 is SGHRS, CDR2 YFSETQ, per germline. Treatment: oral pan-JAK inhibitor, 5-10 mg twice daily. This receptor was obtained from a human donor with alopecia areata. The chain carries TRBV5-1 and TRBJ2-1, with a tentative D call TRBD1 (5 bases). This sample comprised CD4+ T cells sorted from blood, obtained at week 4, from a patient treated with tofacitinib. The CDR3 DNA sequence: TGCGCCAGCAGCTCCATCGACAGCTCCTACAATGAGCAGTTCTTC. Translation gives CASSSIDSSYNEQFF.